A selection of T cell receptor beta chains follows, all from one sample in a study of CD4 T cells in relation to SARS-CoV-2 and coronaviruses. Sequenced by immunoSEQ multiplex PCR; TCRdb stores in-frame clones only, minus some. The sample includes tens of thousands of clones, roughly 88% seen only once; the top ten take less than 4%. Sequences were obtained from memory CD4+ T cells from PBMCs. These TCRs come from an adult with COVID-19. Both conserved end residues are part of each CDR3. Fields, in order: CDR3 DNA, CDR3 protein, clone size, V gene, J gene, D gene. The D gene is left open where the match is weak. Not every row has a clone size; where given, it reads once, few, many or a size class.

TGTGCCAGCAGCTACAACAGGGGCCCCGCTTCTGGCTACACCTTC	CASSYNRGPASGYTF	-	TRBV7-8	TRBJ1-2	TRBD1
TGTGCCAGCAGCCCCCGACTAGCGGGAGTGAATGAGCAGTTCTTC	CASSPRLAGVNEQFF	-	TRBV7-3	TRBJ2-1	TRBD2
TGTGCCAGTTCAGACCGGGGAGGGCCCACAGATACGCAGTATTTT	CASSDRGGPTDTQYF	-	TRBV6-5	TRBJ2-3	TRBD2
TGTGCCAGCAGCCCGGGGATCCGGCGAGGAGATACGCAGTATTTT	CASSPGIRRGDTQYF	-	TRBV9	TRBJ2-3	-
TGTGCCAGCAGTTACTCCGGGACAGGGGGCAATGAGCAGTTCTTC	CASSYSGTGGNEQFF	-	TRBV6-5	TRBJ2-1	TRBD1
TGCGCCAGCAGCCAAGGGACACTAGCGGGAGGGGATACGCAGTATTTT	CASSQGTLAGGDTQYF	once	TRBV4-1	TRBJ2-3	TRBD2
TGTGCCAGCAGCTTTCACGGGGATGAGCAGTTCTTC	CASSFHGDEQFF	few	TRBV7-9	TRBJ2-1	-
TGTGCCAGCAGCCGGACTAGCGGGAGAGAGACCCAGTACTTC	CASSRTSGRETQYF	once	TRBV3-1/TRBV3-2	TRBJ2-5	TRBD2
TGTGCCAGCAGGAGCCTATTTAACTATGGCTACACCTTC	CASRSLFNYGYTF	-	TRBV6-6	TRBJ1-2	-
TGCGCCAGCAGCTTCAACGGACAGGGGACAGATACGCAGTATTTT	CASSFNGQGTDTQYF	-	TRBV5-1	TRBJ2-3	TRBD1
TGTGCCAGCTCACTTACCGGGACTAGTCCGGATGAGCAGTACTTC	CASSLTGTSPDEQYF	-	TRBV18	TRBJ2-7	TRBD2
TGTGCCAGCCTCGGCGGACGGCCCTACGAGCAGTACTTC	CASLGGRPYEQYF	-	TRBV28	TRBJ2-7	-
TGTGCCAGCAGTTGGAGTGAGGGAAACACTGAAGCTTTCTTT	CASSWSEGNTEAFF	-	TRBV2	TRBJ1-1	-
TGTGCCAGTAGTAGCGCCGGCAGGCTGAACACTGAAGCTTTCTTT	CASSSAGRLNTEAFF	-	TRBV19	TRBJ1-1	-
TGTGCCAGCAGTTCAACGTTAGGGGGCGCGGGGGCAGATACGCAGTATTTT	CASSSTLGGAGADTQYF	-	TRBV2	TRBJ2-3	-
TGTGCCAGCACTGAACTTGTGGGACCGGGATCACTTGAGCAGTTCTTC	CASTELVGPGSLEQFF	-	TRBV25-1	TRBJ2-1	-
TGTGCCAGCAGCTTAGATCTTGGGTTAGCCAAAAACATTCAGTACTTC	CASSLDLGLAKNIQYF	-	TRBV7-9	TRBJ2-4	-
TGTGCCAGCAGTTACCGTGGATTGAACACTGAAGCTTTCTTT	CASSYRGLNTEAFF	-	TRBV6-2/TRBV6-3	TRBJ1-1	-
TGTGCCACCAGCAGAGATACTTTAGTGGACACCAATCAGCCCCAGCATTTT	CATSRDTLVDTNQPQHF	-	TRBV15	TRBJ1-5	-
TGTGCCAGTAGTATAGTGGGCGAAAAACTGTTTTTT	CASSIVGEKLFF	few	TRBV19	TRBJ1-4	-
TGCGCCAGCAGGGAAACAGGGGGCTCCTATAATTCACCCCTCCACTTT	CASRETGGSYNSPLHF	few	TRBV5-1	TRBJ1-6	TRBD1
TGTGCCAGCAGCCACCAAGAGGGCGGGAGGAACACCGGGGAGCTGTTTTTT	CASSHQEGGRNTGELFF	few	TRBV3-1/TRBV3-2	TRBJ2-2	TRBD2
TGTGCCAGCAGGGGGAGTAGCGGGGGTTGGGATACGCAGTATTTT	CASRGSSGGWDTQYF	-	TRBV2	TRBJ2-3	TRBD2
TGTGCCAGCAGCTTACCCACTAGCGGGAGTTACGAGCAGTACTTC	CASSLPTSGSYEQYF	-	TRBV28	TRBJ2-7	TRBD2
TGTGCCAGCAGTTACACGAACAGGGGCGGGAATCAGCCCCAGCATTTT	CASSYTNRGGNQPQHF	-	TRBV6-5	TRBJ1-5	TRBD1
TGTGCCAGCAGCTCACTGGGGGGGGGAATACGAGATACGCAGTATTTT	CASSSLGGGIRDTQYF	-	TRBV7-9	TRBJ2-3	TRBD2